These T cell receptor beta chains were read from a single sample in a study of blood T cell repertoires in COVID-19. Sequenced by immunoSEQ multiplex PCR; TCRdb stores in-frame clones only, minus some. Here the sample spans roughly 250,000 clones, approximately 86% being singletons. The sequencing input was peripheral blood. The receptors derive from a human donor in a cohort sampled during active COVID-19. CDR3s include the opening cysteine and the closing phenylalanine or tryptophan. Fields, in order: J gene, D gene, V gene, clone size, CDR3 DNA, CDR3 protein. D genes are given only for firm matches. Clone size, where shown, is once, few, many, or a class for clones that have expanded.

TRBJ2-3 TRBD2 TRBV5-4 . TGTGCCAGCAGCTTGGGCCTAGCGGGAGCAGGTCCCGATACGCAGTATTTT CASSLGLAGAGPDTQYF
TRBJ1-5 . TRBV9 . TGTGCCAGCAGCGACGTGAGACAGGGCAATCAGCCCCAGCATTTT CASSDVRQGNQPQHF
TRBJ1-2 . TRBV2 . TGTGCCAGCAGGGGGCGCGATTCTAACTATGGCTACACCTTC CASRGRDSNYGYTF
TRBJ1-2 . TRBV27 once TGTGCCAGCGGCCCGACGGCCCGGCAGGATGGCTACACCTTC CASGPTARQDGYTF
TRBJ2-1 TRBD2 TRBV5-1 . TGCGCCAGCAGCTTGGATAGCGGGGATCCGACGTCCTACAATGAGCAGTTCTTC CASSLDSGDPTSYNEQFF
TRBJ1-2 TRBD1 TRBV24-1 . TGTGCCACCAGTTCGCGACAGGGGCCTCCGGTGGGGGGCTACACCTTC CATSSRQGPPVGGYTF
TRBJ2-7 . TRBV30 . TGTGCCTGGAGTAGTCGGAGAGGGGGAGAGAAGCAGTACTTC CAWSSRRGGEKQYF
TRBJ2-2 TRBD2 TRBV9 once TGTGCCAGCAGCCCCAGGTTGGCTAGCGGGATGATCGGCACCGGGGAGCTGTTTTTT CASSPRLASGMIGTGELFF
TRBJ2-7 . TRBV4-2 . TGTGCCAGCAGCCAAGATAGGCTAGACTACGAGCAGTACTTC CASSQDRLDYEQYF
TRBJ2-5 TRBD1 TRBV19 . TGTGCCAGTAGTATGTCGGGGACAGGGCTAGAGACCCAGTACTTC CASSMSGTGLETQYF
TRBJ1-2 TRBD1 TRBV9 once TGTGCCAGCAGCGTAGCCACAGGGGGCAGAGGCTACACCTTC CASSVATGGRGYTF
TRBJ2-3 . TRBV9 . TGTGCCAGCAGCGCGTTCGGGGGGCAAAGCACAGATACGCAGTATTTT CASSAFGGQSTDTQYF
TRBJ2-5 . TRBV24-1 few TGTGCCACCAGTGATTCCCGCAGGGTAGAGACCCAGTACTTC CATSDSRRVETQYF
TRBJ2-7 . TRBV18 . TGTGCCAGCTCACCCGGAAGAGGGGAGGACGAGCAGTACTTC CASSPGRGEDEQYF
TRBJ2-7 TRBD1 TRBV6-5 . TGTGCCAGCAGCCTGACAGGGGGCTCCTACGAGCAGTACTTC CASSLTGGSYEQYF
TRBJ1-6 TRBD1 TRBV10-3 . TGTGCCATCAGTGCTAGACGGACAGGGGGCAATAATTCACCCCTCCACTTT CAISARRTGGNNSPLHF
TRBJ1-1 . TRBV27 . TGTGCCAGCAGTGTTTCAACCGGGACAGAAGCTTTCTTT CASSVSTGTEAFF
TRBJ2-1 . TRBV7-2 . TGTGCCAGCAGCAGGGGCCTTCAGCTCAATGAGCAGTTCTTC CASSRGLQLNEQFF
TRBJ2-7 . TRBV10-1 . TGCGCCAGCAGTGATTTCCAGGGGACAAAAGTCTCCTACGAGCAGTACTTC CASSDFQGTKVSYEQYF
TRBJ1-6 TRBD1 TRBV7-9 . TGTGCCAGCAGCATAAGGACAGGTGATATCGATTCACCCCTCCACTTT CASSIRTGDIDSPLHF
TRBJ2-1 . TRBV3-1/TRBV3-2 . TGTGCCAGCAGCTACTCCTACAATGAGCAGTTCTTC CASSYSYNEQFF
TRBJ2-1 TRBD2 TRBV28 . TGTGCCAGCAGGCCCCCGGGACTAGCGGGTCTCAATGAGCAGTTCTTC CASRPPGLAGLNEQFF
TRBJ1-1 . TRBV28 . TGTGCCAGCAGTTTTTCCAGGGCTTCTGAAGCTTTCTTT CASSFSRASEAFF
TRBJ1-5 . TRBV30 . TGTGCCTACCGGGGGGACTCGGGGGTTAGCAATCAGCCCCAGCATTTT CAYRGDSGVSNQPQHF
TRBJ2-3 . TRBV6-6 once TGTGCCAGCAGTCCGGACTACCTCACAGATACGCAGTATTTT CASSPDYLTDTQYF
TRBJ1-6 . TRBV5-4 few TGTGCCAGCAAAGGGCAGGGCCAATCACCCCTCCACTTT CASKGQGQSPLHF
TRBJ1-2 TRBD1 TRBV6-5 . TGTGCCAGCAGTCCCTCCGGGACAGGGAACTATGGCTACACCTTC CASSPSGTGNYGYTF
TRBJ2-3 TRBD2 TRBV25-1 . TGTGCCAGCAGTGAAGCGGGGGGGTTGGATACGCAGTATTTT CASSEAGGLDTQYF
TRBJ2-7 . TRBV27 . TGTGCCAGCAGTTTATCAGGGGGAGCTAACTCCTACGAGCAGTACTTC CASSLSGGANSYEQYF
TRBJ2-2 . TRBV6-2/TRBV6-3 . TGTGCCAGCAGTACCCACAGGGTTCGGGGCGGGGAGCTGTTTTTT CASSTHRVRGGELFF
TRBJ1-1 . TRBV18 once TGTGCCAGCTCCTACGGGGAGAACACTGAAGCTTTCTTT CASSYGENTEAFF
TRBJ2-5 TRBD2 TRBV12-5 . TGTGCTAGTGGTTTGTGGGAGGGTGACCAAGAGACCCAGTACTTC CASGLWEGDQETQYF
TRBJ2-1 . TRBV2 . TGTGCCAGCAGTCTGGGCTCGGACAATGAGCAGTTCTTC CASSLGSDNEQFF
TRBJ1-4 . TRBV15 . TGTGCCACCAGCAGAGATAGACAGGCTGAAAAACTGTTTTTT CATSRDRQAEKLFF
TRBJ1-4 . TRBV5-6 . TGTGCCAGCAGCTTGGCTACGCGGGCCGAAAAACTGTTTTTT CASSLATRAEKLFF
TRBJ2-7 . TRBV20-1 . TGCAGTGCTAGCCTTCGAGGCGAGCAGTACTTC CSASLRGEQYF
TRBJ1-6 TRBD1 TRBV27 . TGTGCCAGCAGCCGGGACAGGGGAGGGGATTCACCCCTCCACTTT CASSRDRGGDSPLHF
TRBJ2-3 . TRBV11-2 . TGTGCCAGCAGCTTAATCACTGTGAGCGGGTCTACTAGCACAGATACGCAGTATTTT CASSLITVSGSTSTDTQYF
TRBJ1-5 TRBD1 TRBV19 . TGTGCCAGTAACGTACAGGGGCGGTACAATCAGCCCCAGCATTTT CASNVQGRYNQPQHF
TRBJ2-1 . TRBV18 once TGTGCCAGCTCACTCACAGGGAAGGATGAGCAGTTCTTC CASSLTGKDEQFF
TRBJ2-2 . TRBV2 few TGTGCCAGCAGTGGGCACAGAGTTACAACCGGGGAGCTGTTTTTT CASSGHRVTTGELFF